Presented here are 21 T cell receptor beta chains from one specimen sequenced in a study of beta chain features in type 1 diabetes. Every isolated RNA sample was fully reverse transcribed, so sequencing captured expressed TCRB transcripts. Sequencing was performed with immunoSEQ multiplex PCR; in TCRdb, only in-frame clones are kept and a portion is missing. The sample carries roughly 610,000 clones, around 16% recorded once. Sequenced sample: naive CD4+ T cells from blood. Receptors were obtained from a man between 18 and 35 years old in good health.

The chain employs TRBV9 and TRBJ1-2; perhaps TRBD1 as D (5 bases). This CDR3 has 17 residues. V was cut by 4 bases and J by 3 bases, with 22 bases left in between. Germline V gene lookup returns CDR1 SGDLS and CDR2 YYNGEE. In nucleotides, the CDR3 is TGTGCCAGCAGCCCACGACAGACTCCCCTTCCCGACTATGGCTACACCTTC. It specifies CASSPRQTPLPDYGYTF.

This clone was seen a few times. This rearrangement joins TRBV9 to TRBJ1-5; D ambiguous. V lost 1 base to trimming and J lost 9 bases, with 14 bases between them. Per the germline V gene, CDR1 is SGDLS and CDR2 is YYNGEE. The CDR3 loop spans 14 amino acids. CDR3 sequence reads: CASSVSYGPSPQHF. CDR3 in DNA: TGTGCCAGCAGCGTATCGTATGGGCCGTCGCCCCAGCATTTT.

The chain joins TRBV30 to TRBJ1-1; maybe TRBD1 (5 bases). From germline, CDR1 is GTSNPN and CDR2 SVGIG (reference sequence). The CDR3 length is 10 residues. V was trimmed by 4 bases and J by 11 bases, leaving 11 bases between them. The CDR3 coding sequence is TGTGCCTGGACAGGGAACGGGGCTTTCTTT. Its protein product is CAWTGNGAFF.

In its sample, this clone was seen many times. CDR3 nucleotides: TGTGCCAGCAGCTTGCGCGATGAGCAGTTCTTC. Translated, it gives CASSLRDEQFF. This chain links TRBV5-4 with TRBJ2-1, with D unclear. CDR1 SGHNT and CDR2 YYREEE come from the germline V gene (reference sequence). The V and J ends lost 1 base and 8 bases respectively, with 4 bases between them. The CDR3 is 11 residues long.

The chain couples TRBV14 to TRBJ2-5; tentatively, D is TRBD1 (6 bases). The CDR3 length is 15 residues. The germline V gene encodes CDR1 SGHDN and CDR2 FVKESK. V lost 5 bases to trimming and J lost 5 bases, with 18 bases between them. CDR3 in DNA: TGTGCCAGCAGCGCCCGGACCAGGGGAACCGAGACCCAGTACTTC. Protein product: CASSARTRGTETQYF. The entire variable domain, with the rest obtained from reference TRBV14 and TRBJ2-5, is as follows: EAGVTQFPSHSVIEKGQTVTLRCDPISGHDNLYWYRRVMGKEIKFLLHFVKESKQDESGMPNNRFLAERTGGTYSTLKVQPAELEDSGVYFCASSARTRGTETQYFGPGTRLLVL.

The DNA of the CDR3 is TGCAGCGTTGAGAACACCCCTTACGAGCAGTACTTC. Amino acid sequence: CSVENTPYEQYF. This rearrangement joins TRBV29-1 to TRBJ2-7, with D unclear. Between the trimmed V and J ends, which lost 3 bases and 4 bases, there was a span of 10 bases. This CDR3 region has 12 residues. CDR1 SQVTM and CDR2 ANQGSEA come from the germline V gene.

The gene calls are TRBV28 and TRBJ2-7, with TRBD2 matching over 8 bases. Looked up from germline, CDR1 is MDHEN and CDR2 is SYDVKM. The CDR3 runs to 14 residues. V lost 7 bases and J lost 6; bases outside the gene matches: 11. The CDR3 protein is CASTGSGSRAEQYF. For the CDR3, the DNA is TGTGCCAGCACGGGGAGCGGGAGCCGGGCCGAGCAGTACTTC.

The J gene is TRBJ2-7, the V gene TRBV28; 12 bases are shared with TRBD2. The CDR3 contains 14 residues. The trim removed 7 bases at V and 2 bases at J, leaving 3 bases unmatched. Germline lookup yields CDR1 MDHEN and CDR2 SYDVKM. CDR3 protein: CASTLAGGPYEQYF. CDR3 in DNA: TGTGCCAGCACCCTAGCGGGAGGGCCCTACGAGCAGTACTTC.

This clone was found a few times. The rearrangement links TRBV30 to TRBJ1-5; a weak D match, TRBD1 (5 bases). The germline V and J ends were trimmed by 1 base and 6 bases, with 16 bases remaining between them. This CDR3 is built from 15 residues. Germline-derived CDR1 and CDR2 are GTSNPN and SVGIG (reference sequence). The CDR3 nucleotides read TGTGCCTGGAGTGCATTTGGGACCGGGGGTCAGCCCCAGCATTTT. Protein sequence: CAWSAFGTGGQPQHF.

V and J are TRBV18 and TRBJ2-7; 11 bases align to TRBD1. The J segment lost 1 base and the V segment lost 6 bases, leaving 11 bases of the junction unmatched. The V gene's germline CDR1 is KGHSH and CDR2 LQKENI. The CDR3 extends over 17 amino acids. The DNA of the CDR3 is TGTGCCAGCTCGCCCGGGACAGGGGGACCCCTATCCTACGAGCAGTACTTC. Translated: CASSPGTGGPLSYEQYF.

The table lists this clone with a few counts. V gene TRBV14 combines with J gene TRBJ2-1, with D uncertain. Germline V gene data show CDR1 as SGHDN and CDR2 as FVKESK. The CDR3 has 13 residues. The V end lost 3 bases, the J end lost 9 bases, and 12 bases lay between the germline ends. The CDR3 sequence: CASSHPRRSEQFF. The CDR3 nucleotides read TGTGCCAGCAGCCATCCTAGGCGGAGTGAGCAGTTCTTC.

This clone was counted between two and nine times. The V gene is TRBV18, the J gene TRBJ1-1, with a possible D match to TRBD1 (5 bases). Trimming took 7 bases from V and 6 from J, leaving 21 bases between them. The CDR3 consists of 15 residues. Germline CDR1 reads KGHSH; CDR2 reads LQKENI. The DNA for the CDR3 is TGTGCCAGCTACGAGAAGGAAGGCAGGGAACCTGAAGCTTTCTTT. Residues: CASYEKEGREPEAFF. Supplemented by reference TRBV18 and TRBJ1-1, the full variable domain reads NAGVMQNPRHLVRRRGQEARLRCSPMKGHSHVYWYRQLPEEGLKFMVYLQKENIIDESGMPKERFSAEFPKEGPSILRIQQVVRGDSAAYFCASYEKEGREPEAFFGQGTRLTVV.

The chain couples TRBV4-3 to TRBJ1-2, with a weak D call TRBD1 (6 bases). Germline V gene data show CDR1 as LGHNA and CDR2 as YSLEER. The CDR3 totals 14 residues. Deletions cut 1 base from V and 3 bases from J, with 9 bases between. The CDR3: CASSQGPGDYGYTF. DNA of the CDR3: TGCGCCAGCAGCCAAGGCCCAGGGGACTATGGCTACACCTTC.

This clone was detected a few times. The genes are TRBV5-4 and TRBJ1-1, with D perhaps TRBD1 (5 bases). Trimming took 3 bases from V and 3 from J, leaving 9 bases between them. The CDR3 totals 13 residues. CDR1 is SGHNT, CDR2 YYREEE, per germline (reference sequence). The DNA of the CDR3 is TGTGCCAGCAGCTCCGGGGCGGACACTGAAGCTTTCTTT. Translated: CASSSGADTEAFF.

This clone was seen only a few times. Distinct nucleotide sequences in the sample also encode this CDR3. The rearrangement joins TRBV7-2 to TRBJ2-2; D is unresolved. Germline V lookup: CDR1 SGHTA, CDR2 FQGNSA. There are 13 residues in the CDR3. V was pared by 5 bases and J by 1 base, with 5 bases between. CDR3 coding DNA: TGTGCCAGCAGCCCACGGAACACCGGGGAGCTGTTTTTT. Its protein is CASSPRNTGELFF.

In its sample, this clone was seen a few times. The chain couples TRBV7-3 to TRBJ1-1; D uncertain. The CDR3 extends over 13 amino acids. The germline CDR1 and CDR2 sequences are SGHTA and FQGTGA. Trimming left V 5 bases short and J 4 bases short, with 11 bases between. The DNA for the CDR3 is TGTGCCAGCAGCCCTCGACCTGGCACTGAAGCTTTCTTT. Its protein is CASSPRPGTEAFF.

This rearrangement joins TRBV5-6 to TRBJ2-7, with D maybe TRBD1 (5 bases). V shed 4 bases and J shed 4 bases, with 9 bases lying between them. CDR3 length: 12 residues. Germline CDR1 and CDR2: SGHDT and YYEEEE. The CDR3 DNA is TGTGCCAGCAGCCGTTCAGGGTACGAGCAGTACTTC. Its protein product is CASSRSGYEQYF.

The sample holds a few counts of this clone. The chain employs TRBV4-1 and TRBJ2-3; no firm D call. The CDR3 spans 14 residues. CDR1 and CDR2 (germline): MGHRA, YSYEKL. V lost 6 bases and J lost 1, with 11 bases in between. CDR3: CASRARVGTDTQYF. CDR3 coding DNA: TGCGCCAGCAGAGCTCGGGTGGGCACAGATACGCAGTATTTT.

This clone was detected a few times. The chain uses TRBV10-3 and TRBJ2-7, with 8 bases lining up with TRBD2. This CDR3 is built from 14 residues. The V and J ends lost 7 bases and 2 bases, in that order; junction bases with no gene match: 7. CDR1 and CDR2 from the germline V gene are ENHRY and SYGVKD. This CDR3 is CAITPGGATYEQYF. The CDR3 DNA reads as TGTGCCATCACCCCGGGAGGGGCGACCTACGAGCAGTACTTC.

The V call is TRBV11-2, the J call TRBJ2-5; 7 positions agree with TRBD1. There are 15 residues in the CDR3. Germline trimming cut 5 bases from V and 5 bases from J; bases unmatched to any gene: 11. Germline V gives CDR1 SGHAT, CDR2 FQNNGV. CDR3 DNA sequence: TGTGCCAGCAGCATGGGGGACAGCCCCATGGAGACCCAGTACTTC. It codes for CASSMGDSPMETQYF.

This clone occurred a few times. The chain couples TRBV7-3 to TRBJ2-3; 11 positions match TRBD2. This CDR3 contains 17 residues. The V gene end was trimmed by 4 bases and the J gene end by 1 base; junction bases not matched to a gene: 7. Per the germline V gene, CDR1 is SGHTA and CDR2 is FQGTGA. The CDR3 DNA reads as TGTGCCAGCAGCTCCCTGCCGACTAGCGGGGGCACAGATACGCAGTATTTT. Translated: CASSSLPTSGGTDTQYF.